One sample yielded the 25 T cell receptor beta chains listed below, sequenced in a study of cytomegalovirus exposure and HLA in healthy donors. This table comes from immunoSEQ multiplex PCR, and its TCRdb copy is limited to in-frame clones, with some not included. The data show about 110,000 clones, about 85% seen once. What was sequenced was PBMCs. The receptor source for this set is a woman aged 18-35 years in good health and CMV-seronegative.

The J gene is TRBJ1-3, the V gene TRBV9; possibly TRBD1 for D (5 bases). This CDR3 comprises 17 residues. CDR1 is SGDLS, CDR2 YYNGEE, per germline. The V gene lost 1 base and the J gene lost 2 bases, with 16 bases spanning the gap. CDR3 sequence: CASSVLSRQGPGNTIYF. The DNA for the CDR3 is TGTGCCAGCAGCGTACTCTCCCGGCAGGGCCCTGGAAACACCATATATTTT.

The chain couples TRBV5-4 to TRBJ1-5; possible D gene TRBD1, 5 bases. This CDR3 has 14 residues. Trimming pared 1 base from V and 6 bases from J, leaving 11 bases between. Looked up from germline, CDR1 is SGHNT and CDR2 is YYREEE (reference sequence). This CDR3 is CASSLKGEGQPQHF. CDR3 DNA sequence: TGTGCCAGCAGCTTGAAAGGGGAGGGTCAGCCCCAGCATTTT.

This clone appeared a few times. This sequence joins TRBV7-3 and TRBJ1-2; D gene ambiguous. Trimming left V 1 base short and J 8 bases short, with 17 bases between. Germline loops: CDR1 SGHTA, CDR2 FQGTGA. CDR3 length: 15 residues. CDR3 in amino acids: CASSLSPGERGGYTF. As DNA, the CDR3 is TGTGCCAGCAGCTTAAGTCCCGGGGAGAGAGGGGGCTACACCTTC. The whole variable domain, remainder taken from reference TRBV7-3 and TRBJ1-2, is GAGVSQTPSNKVTEKGKYVELRCDPISGHTALYWYRQSLGQGPEFLIYFQGTGAADDSGLPNDRFFAVRPEGSVSTLKIQRTERGDSAVYLCASSLSPGERGGYTFGSGTRLTVV.

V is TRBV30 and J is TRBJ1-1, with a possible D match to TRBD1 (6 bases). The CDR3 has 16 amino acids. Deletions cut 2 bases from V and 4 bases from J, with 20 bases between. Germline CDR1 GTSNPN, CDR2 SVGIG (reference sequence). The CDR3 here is CAWSSFRIQGLTEAFF. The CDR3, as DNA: TGTGCCTGGAGTTCATTCAGGATTCAGGGGCTCACTGAAGCTTTCTTT. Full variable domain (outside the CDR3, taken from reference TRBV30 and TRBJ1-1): SQTIHQWPATLVQPVGSPLSLECTVEGTSNPNLYWYRQAAGRGLQLLFYSVGIGQISSEVPQNLSASRPQDRQFILSSKKLLLSDSGFYLCAWSSFRIQGLTEAFFGQGTRLTVV.

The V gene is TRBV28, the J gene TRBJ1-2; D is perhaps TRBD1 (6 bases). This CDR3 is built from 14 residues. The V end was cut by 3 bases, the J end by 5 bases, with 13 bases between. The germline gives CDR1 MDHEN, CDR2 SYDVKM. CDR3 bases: TGTGCCAGCAGTTTCCGGGGGGCGAGGTATGGCTACACCTTC. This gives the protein CASSFRGARYGYTF.

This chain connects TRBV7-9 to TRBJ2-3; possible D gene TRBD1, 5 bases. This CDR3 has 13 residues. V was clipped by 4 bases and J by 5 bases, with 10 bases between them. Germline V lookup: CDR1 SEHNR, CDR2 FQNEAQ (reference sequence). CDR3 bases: TGTGCCAGCAGCTCGTCCAGGGAAGATACGCAGTATTTT. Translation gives CASSSSREDTQYF.

The CDR3 coding sequence is TGTGCCAGCTCACCACCGAGGACAGGCCTCGACAATGAGCAGTTCTTC. This translates into CASSPPRTGLDNEQFF. The chain couples TRBV18 to TRBJ2-1; 7 bases map to TRBD1. The germline gives CDR1 KGHSH, CDR2 LQKENI. This CDR3 comprises 16 residues. V gave up 0 bases and J gave up 5 bases; unmatched junction bases: 7.

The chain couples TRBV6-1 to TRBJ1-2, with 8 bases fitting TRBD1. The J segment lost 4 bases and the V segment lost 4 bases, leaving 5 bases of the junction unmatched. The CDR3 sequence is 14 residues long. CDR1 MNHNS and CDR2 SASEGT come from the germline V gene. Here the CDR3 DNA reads TGTGCCAGCAGTGCCTCCCAGGGGGCCTATGGCTACACCTTC. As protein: CASSASQGAYGYTF.

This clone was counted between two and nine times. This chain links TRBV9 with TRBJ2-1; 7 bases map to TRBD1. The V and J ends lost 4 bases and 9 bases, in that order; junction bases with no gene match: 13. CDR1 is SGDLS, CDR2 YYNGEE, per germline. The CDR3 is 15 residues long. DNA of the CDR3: TGTGCCAGCAGCCATCGAGCAGGGGGAATAGGTGAGCAGTTCTTC. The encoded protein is CASSHRAGGIGEQFF.

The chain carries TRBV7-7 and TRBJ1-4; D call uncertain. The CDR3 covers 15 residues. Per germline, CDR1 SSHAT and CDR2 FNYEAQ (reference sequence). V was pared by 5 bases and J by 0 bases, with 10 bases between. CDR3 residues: CASSLSHATNEKLFF. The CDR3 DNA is TGTGCCAGCAGCCTGAGCCACGCAACTAATGAAAAACTGTTTTTT.

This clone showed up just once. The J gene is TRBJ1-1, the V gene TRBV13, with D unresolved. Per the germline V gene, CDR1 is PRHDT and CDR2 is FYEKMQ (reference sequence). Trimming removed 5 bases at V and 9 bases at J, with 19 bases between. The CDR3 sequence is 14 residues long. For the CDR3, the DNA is TGTGCCAGCAGCCCCGACACCGATCCTTTGAAAGCTTTCTTT. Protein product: CASSPDTDPLKAFF.

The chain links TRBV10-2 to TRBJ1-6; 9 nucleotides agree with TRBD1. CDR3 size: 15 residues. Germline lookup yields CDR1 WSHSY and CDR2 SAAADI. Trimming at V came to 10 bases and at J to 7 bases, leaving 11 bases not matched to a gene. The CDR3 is CATADSTGGNSPLHF. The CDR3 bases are TGCGCCACCGCCGACTCGACAGGGGGAAATTCACCCCTCCACTTT.

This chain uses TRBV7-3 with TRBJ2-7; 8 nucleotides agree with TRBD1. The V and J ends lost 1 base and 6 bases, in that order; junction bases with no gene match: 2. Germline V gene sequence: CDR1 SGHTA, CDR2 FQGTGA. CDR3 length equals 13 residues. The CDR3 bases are TGTGCCAGCAGCTTAAGCAGGGGGCGCGAGCAGTACTTC. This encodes CASSLSRGREQYF.

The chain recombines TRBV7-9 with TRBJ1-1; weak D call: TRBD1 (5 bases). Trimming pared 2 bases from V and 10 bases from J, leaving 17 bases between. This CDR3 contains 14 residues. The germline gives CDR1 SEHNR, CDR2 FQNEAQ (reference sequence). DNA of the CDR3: TGTGCCAGCAGCTTATGGCCCCAGGGCCTTTCAGCTTTCTTT. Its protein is CASSLWPQGLSAFF.

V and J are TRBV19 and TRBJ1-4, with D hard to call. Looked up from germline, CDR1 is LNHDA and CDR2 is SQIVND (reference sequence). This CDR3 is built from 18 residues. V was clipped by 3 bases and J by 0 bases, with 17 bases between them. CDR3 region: CASSISLRGTATNEKLFF. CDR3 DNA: TGTGCCAGTAGTATCAGTCTCCGGGGAACTGCAACTAATGAAAAACTGTTTTTT.

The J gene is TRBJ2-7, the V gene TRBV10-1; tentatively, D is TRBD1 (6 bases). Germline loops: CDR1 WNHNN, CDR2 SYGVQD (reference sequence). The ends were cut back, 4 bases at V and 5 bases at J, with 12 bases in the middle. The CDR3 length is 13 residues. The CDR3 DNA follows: TGCGCCAGCAGTGCAGGGGCGCGGAACGAGCAGTACTTC. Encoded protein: CASSAGARNEQYF.

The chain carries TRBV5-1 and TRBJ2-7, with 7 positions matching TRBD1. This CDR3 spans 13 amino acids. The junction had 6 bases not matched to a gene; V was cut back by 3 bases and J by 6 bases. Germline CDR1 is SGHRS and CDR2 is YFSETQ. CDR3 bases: TGCGCCAGCAGCTCCGACAGGGCCGGCGAGCAGTACTTC. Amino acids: CASSSDRAGEQYF.

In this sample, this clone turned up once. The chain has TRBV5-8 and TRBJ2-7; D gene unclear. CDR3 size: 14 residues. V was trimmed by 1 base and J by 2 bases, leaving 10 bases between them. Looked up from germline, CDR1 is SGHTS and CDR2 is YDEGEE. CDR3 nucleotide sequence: TGTGCCAGCAGCTTGAGTCCAGGAACCTACGAGCAGTACTTC. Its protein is CASSLSPGTYEQYF.

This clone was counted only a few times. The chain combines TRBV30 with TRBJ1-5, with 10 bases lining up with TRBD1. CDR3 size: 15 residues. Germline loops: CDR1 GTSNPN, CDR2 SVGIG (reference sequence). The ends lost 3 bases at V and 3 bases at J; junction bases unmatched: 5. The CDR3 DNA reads TGTGCCTGGAGCGGGACAGGGGCCTTCAATCAGCCCCAGCATTTT. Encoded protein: CAWSGTGAFNQPQHF.

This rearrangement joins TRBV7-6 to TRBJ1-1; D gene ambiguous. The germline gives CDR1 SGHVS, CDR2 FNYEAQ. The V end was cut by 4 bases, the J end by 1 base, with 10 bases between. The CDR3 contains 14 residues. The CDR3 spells CASSSLPANTEAFF. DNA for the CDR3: TGTGCCAGCAGCTCACTTCCCGCGAACACTGAAGCTTTCTTT.

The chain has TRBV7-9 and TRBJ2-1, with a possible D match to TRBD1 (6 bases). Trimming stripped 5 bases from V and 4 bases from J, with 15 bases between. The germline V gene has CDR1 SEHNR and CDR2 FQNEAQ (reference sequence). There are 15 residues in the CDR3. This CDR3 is CASSPAGVQYNEQFF. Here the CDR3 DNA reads TGTGCCAGCAGCCCTGCAGGGGTTCAATACAATGAGCAGTTCTTC.

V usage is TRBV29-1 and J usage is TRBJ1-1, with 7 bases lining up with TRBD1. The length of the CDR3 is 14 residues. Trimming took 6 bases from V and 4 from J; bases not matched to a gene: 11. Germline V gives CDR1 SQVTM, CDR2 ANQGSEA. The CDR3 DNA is TGCAGCGTGGCAGGGGGAGATGGGGGCACTGAAGCTTTCTTT. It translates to CSVAGGDGGTEAFF.

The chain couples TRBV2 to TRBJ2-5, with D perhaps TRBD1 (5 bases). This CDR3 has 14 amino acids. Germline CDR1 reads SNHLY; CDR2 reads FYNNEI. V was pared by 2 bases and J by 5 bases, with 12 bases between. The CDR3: CASSEQGGMETQYF. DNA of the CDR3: TGTGCCAGCAGTGAACAGGGTGGGATGGAGACCCAGTACTTC.

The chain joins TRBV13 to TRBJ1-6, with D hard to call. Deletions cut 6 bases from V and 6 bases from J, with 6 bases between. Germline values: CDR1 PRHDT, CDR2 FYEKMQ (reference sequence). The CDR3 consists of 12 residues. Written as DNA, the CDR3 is TGTGCCAGCAGGGAGGTTAATTCACCCCTCCACTTT. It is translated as CASREVNSPLHF.

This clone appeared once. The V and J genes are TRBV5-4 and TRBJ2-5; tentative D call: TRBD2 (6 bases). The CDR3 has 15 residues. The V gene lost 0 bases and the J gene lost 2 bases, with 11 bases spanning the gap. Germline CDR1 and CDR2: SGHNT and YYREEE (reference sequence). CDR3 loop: CASSLGLDRQETQYF. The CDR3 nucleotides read TGTGCCAGCAGCTTGGGACTAGATCGTCAAGAGACCCAGTACTTC.